This entry lists 20 T cell receptor beta chains sequenced from one sample in a study of blood T cell repertoires in COVID-19. Using immunoSEQ multiplex PCR, the repertoire was profiled, and TCRdb retains in-frame clones only, with some absent. The repertoire holds more than 200,000 clones, with about 85% as singletons. Sequenced input: peripheral blood. The receptor source for this set is a man in his sixties or seventies with acute or convalescent COVID-19.

This clone was picked up one time. V is TRBV2 and J is TRBJ2-7, with TRBD2 matching over 14 bases. V was pared by 6 bases and J by 9 bases, with 7 bases of the junction left unmatched. This CDR3 is 14 amino acids long. CDR1 and CDR2 (germline): SNHLY, FYNNEI. CDR3 nucleotides: TGTGCCAGCAGCTTCGGGACTAGCGGGAGTACGCAGTACTTC. It specifies CASSFGTSGSTQYF.

This sequence joins TRBV10-2 and TRBJ2-3; possible D gene TRBD1, 5 bases. V lost 2 bases and J 3 bases, leaving 9 bases between the germline ends. The CDR3 has 14 residues. CDR1 and CDR2 from the germline V gene are WSHSY and SAAADI. The CDR3 here is CASSEGRVTDTQYF. In DNA form, the CDR3 reads TGCGCCAGCAGTGAGGGCAGGGTAACAGATACGCAGTATTTT.

This chain uses TRBV24-1 with TRBJ2-1; 7 bases match TRBD1. CDR1 is KGHDR and CDR2 is SFDVKD in the germline V gene. Trimming removed 4 bases from V and 2 bases from J; junction bases left unmatched: 10. This CDR3 is 17 amino acids long. DNA for the CDR3: TGTGCCACCAGTGAGAAGACCGGGACAGCCCCCTACAATGAGCAGTTCTTC. This codes for CATSEKTGTAPYNEQFF.

The J gene is TRBJ1-1, the V gene TRBV4-2; the match to TRBD1 covers 7 bases. Germline V gives CDR1 LGHNA, CDR2 YNFKEQ. The trim removed 2 bases at V and 1 base at J, leaving 13 bases unmatched. The CDR3 has 18 residues. CDR3 DNA: TGTGCCAGCAGCCAAACAAACAGGGGCGCGTTCGGGAACACTGAAGCTTTCTTT. Protein product: CASSQTNRGAFGNTEAFF.

The rearrangement links TRBV29-1 to TRBJ2-7; TRBD2 is a possible D gene (5 bases). Germline V lookup: CDR1 SQVTM, CDR2 ANQGSEA. The CDR3 runs 12 residues. Deletions cut 6 bases from V and 0 bases from J, with 9 bases between. As DNA, the CDR3 is TGCAGCGTAGGTACTAGCTCCTACGAGCAGTACTTC. Translation: CSVGTSSYEQYF.

The gene calls are TRBV7-9 and TRBJ2-1; possibly TRBD1 for D (5 bases). Germline CDR1 is SEHNR and CDR2 is FQNEAQ (reference sequence). The V gene lost 2 bases and the J gene lost 8 bases, with 10 bases spanning the gap. CDR3 length equals 13 residues. The chain's CDR3 is CASSLLGAHEQFF. The CDR3 DNA follows: TGTGCCAGCAGCTTACTAGGGGCGCATGAGCAGTTCTTC.

As concerns this clone: This sample also contains other DNA sequences that code for the same CDR3. The chain is built from TRBV19 and TRBJ2-7; D is possibly TRBD2 (5 bases). Trimming removed 3 bases at V and 4 bases at J, with 10 bases between. This CDR3 region has 13 residues. Per the germline V gene, CDR1 is LNHDA and CDR2 is SQIVND (reference sequence). The CDR3 reads CASSIGRGYEQYF. The CDR3 DNA reads TGTGCCAGTAGTATTGGTCGGGGATACGAGCAGTACTTC. Supplemented by reference TRBV19 and TRBJ2-7, the full variable domain reads DGGITQSPKYLFRKEGQNVTLSCEQNLNHDAMYWYRQDPGQGLRLIYYSQIVNDFQKGDIAEGYSVSREKKESFPLTVTSAQKNPTAFYLCASSIGRGYEQYFGPGTRLTVT.

The chain combines TRBV7-9 with TRBJ1-6; no reliable D call. CDR1 and CDR2 from the germline V gene are SEHNR and FQNEAQ (reference sequence). The ends were cut back, 1 base at V and 7 bases at J, with 8 bases in the middle. This CDR3 has 14 residues. The CDR3 DNA reads TGTGCCAGCAGCTTAGGGAGACCCAATTCACCCCTCCACTTT. This translates into CASSLGRPNSPLHF.

The chain is built from TRBV18 and TRBJ1-3; D is perhaps TRBD1 (5 bases). Trimming took off 3 bases at V and 4 bases at J, with 7 bases between the two ends. Germline loops: CDR1 KGHSH, CDR2 LQKENI. The CDR3 is made up of 13 amino acids. In DNA, the CDR3 is TGTGCCAGCTCACCTCGACAGGGAAACACCATATATTTT. Its translation: CASSPRQGNTIYF.

This rearrangement joins TRBV30 to TRBJ1-3, with D unclear. The CDR3 sequence is 12 residues long. The germline V gene encodes CDR1 GTSNPN and CDR2 SVGIG (reference sequence). Trimming left V 5 bases short and J 8 bases short, with 13 bases between. The CDR3 DNA is TGTGCCTGGGGATCGAGGGAACACACCATATATTTT. Its protein product is CAWGSREHTIYF. The whole variable domain, remainder taken from reference TRBV30 and TRBJ1-3, is SQTIHQWPATLVQPVGSPLSLECTVEGTSNPNLYWYRQAAGRGLQLLFYSVGIGQISSEVPQNLSASRPQDRQFILSSKKLLLSDSGFYLCAWGSREHTIYFGEGSWLTVV.

J is TRBJ2-2 and V is TRBV6-4, with TRBD1 matching 9 bases. Germline V gene data show CDR1 as MRHNA and CDR2 as SNTAGT. J lost 7 bases, V lost 5 bases, and 5 bases had no gene match. The CDR3 contains 14 residues. Here the CDR3 reads CASSRDRGNGELFF. In nucleotides, the CDR3 is TGTGCCAGCAGTCGCGACAGGGGGAACGGGGAGCTGTTTTTT.

This chain uses TRBV28 with TRBJ2-2; 8 bases match TRBD2. CDR1 and CDR2 (germline): MDHEN, SYDVKM. V shed 1 base, J shed 2 bases, and the junction held 3 bases outside the gene matches. The CDR3 consists of 16 residues. The chain's CDR3 is CASSLFTSGNTGELFF. The CDR3 DNA is TGTGCCAGCAGTTTATTTACTAGCGGCAACACCGGGGAGCTGTTTTTT.

A single count supports this clone. This chain connects TRBV12-3 or TRBV12-4 to TRBJ2-1, with TRBD2 as a possible D gene (5 bases). The CDR3 consists of 13 residues. Between the trimmed V and J ends, which lost 7 bases and 5 bases, there was a span of 12 bases. This CDR3 reads CASNYRGNNEQFF. For the CDR3, the DNA is TGTGCCAGCAACTATCGAGGGAACAATGAGCAGTTCTTC.

This chain links TRBV5-1 with TRBJ2-1, with 8 nucleotides matching TRBD2. Germline CDR1 SGHRS, CDR2 YFSETQ. J was trimmed by 6 bases and V by 3 bases; bases with no gene match: 5. The CDR3 has 14 residues. The CDR3 DNA reads TGCGCCAGCAGCTGGGGTGGGACTAGCAATGAGCAGTTCTTC. It yields the protein CASSWGGTSNEQFF.

The chain recombines TRBV15 with TRBJ1-2, with D unresolved. V shed 8 bases and J shed 8 bases, with 15 bases lying between them. CDR1 is LNHNV, CDR2 YYDKDF, per germline (reference sequence). The CDR3 runs to 12 residues. CDR3 sequence reads: CATRDGSGGYTF. CDR3 nucleotide sequence: TGTGCCACCCGAGACGGCTCGGGGGGCTACACCTTC.

The chain couples TRBV7-2 to TRBJ1-5, with D unresolved. The V gene's germline CDR1 is SGHTA and CDR2 FQGNSA. V dropped 1 base and J dropped 7 bases, with 8 bases sitting between them. The CDR3 loop spans 13 amino acids. The CDR3, as DNA: TGTGCCAGCAGCTTAGTGAGGTACCAGCCCCAGCATTTT. Translation gives CASSLVRYQPQHF. The full variable domain, its missing parts supplied by reference TRBV7-2 and TRBJ1-5, is GAGVSQSPSNKVTEKGKDVELRCDPISGHTALYWYRQSLGQGLEFLIYFQGNSAPDKSGLPSDRFSAERTGGSVSTLTIQRTQQEDSAVYLCASSLVRYQPQHFGDGTRLSIL.

The rearrangement links TRBV9 to TRBJ2-3; 10 positions match TRBD2. The germline gives CDR1 SGDLS, CDR2 YYNGEE. This CDR3 comprises 17 residues. V was pared by 0 bases and J by 5 bases, with 9 bases of the junction left unmatched. The CDR3 region is CASSVEASGSILDTQYF. CDR3 nucleotide sequence: TGTGCCAGCAGCGTAGAGGCTAGCGGGAGTATCTTAGATACGCAGTATTTT.

The CDR3 nucleotides read TGTGCCAGCAGTTACTCGGTCGAACGGCAGCCCCAGCATTTT. Its translation is CASSYSVERQPQHF. V usage is TRBV6-2 or TRBV6-3 and J usage is TRBJ1-5; D is unclear. CDR1 and CDR2 (germline): MNHEY, SVGEGT. The CDR3 runs 14 residues. Trimming cost V 0 bases and J 7 bases, with 10 bases left between them.

The chain recombines TRBV28 with TRBJ1-5; D is unresolved. V was shortened by 5 bases and J by 9 bases, with 8 bases between the two germline ends. The CDR3 loop spans 11 amino acids. Germline CDR1 is MDHEN and CDR2 is SYDVKM. The CDR3, as DNA: TGTGCCAGCAGTGTGATCGGGCCCCAGCATTTT. Its translation: CASSVIGPQHF.

The chain couples TRBV25-1 to TRBJ2-7; 7 nucleotides agree with TRBD2. The V segment lost 5 bases and the J segment 10 bases; nucleotides outside the gene matches: 8. This CDR3 spans 12 amino acids. Germline V gene sequence: CDR1 MGHDK, CDR2 SYGVNS. The CDR3 region is CASSRPGGLQYF. As DNA, the CDR3 is TGTGCCAGCAGTCGCCCTGGGGGACTACAGTACTTC.